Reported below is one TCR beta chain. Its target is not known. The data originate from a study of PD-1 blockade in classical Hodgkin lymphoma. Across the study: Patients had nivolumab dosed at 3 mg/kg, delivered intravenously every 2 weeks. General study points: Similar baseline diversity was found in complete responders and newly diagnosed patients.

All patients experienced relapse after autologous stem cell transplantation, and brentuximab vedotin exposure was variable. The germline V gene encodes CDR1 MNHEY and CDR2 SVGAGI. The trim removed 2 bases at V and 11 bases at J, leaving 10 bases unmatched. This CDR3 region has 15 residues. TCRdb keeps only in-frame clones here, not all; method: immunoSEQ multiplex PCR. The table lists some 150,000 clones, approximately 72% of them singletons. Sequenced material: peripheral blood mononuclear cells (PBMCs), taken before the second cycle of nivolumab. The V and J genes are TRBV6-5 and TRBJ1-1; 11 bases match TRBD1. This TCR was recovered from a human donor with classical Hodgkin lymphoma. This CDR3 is CASSYVGQGAGVAFF. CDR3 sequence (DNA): TGTGCCAGCAGTTACGTAGGACAGGGGGCAGGAGTGGCTTTCTTT.